This TCR beta chain emerged from a study of human T cells and chemical hapten exposure. TCRdb reprocessed the RACE reads via MiXCR and lists one record per CDR3 protein. The sample has about 400,000 distinct CDR3 sequences; nearly 6.5% are singletons. This clonotype was counted many times. Time point in this sample: patch test 2, 6 weeks after DPC sensitization. Treatment described: therapeutic diphenylcyclopropenone sensitization with weekly scalp DPC. Germline V lookup: CDR1 DFQATT, CDR2 SNEGSKA (reference sequence). The CDR3 covers 16 residues. Deletions cut 6 bases from V and 3 bases from J, with 18 bases between.

The sequence was obtained from a woman aged 18 to 35 with alopecia areata. Some clones in this sample may be carry-over from other donors' samples. The rearrangement joins TRBV20-1 to TRBJ1-6, with D perhaps matching TRBD1 (6 bases). The sequencing here drew on whole blood, taken in connection with sensitization to the hapten diphenylcyclopropenone (DPC). The CDR3 DNA sequence: TGCAGTGCCCAAACAGGGATTAACCTCTATAATTCACCCCTCCACTTT. Protein product: CSAQTGINLYNSPLHF.